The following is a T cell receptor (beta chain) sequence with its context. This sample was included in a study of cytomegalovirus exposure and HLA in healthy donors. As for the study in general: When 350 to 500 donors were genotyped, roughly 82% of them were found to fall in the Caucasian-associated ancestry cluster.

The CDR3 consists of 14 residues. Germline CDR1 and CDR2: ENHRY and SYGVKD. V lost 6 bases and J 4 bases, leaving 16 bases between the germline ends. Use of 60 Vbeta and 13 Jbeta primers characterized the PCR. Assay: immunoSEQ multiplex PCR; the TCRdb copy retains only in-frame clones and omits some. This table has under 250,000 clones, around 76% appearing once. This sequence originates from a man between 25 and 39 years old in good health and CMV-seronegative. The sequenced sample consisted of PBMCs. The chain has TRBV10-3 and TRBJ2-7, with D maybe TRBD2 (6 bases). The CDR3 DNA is TGTGCCATCAGCGCTATAGCGGAGGTTTACGAGCAGTACTTC. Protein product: CAISAIAEVYEQYF.